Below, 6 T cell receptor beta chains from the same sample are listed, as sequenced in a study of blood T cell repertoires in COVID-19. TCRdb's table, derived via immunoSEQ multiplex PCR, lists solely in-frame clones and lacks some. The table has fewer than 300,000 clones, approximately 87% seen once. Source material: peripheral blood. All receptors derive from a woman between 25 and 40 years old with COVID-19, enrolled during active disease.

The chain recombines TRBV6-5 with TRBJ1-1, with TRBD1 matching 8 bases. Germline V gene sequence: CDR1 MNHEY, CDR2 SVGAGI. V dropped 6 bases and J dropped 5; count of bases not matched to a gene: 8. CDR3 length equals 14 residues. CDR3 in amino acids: CASRETGAGTEAFF. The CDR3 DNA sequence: TGTGCCAGCAGAGAGACAGGGGCTGGTACTGAAGCTTTCTTT.

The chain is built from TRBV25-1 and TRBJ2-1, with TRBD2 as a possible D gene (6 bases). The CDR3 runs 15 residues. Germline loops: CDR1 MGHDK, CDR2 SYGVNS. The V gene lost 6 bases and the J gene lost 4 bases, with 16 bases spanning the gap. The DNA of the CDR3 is TGTGCCAGCAGCCTGACGCCGGGGGTTTACAATGAGCAGTTCTTC. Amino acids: CASSLTPGVYNEQFF.

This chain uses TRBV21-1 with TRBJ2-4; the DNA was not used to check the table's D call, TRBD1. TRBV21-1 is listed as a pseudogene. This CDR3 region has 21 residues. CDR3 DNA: TGTGCCAGCAGCCAAACGGAGCAACTGGTCTTACAGGGGGTGGCCAAAAACATTCAGTACTTC. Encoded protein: CASSQTEQLVLQGVAKNIQYF.

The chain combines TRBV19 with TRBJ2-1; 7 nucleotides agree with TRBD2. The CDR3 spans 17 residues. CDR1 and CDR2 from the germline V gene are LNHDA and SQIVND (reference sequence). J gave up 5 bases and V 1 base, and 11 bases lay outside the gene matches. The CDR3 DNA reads TGTGCCAGTAGTATAGTATTGAGCGGGACTGGAAACAATGAGCAGTTCTTC. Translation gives CASSIVLSGTGNNEQFF.

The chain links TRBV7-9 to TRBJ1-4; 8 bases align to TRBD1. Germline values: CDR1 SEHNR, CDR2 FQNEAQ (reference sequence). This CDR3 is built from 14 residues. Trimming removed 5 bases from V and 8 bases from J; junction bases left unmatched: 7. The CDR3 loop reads CASSPGTGEEKLFF. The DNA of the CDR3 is TGTGCCAGCAGCCCCGGGACAGGAGAAGAAAAACTGTTTTTT.

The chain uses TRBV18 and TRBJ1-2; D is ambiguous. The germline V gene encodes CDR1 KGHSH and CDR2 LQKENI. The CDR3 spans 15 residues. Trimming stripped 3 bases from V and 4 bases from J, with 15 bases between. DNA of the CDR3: TGTGCCAGCTCACCCTCAGCGGATGCCGGCTATGGCTACACCTTC. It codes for CASSPSADAGYGYTF.